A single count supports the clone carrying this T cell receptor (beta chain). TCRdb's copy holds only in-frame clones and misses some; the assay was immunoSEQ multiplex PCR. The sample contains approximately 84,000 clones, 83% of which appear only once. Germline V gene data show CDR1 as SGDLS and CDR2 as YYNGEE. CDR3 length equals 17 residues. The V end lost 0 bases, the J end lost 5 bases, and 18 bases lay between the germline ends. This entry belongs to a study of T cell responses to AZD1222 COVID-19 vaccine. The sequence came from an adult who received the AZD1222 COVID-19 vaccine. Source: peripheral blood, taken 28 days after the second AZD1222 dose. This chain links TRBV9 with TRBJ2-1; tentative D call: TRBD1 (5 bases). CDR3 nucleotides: TGTGCCAGCAGCGTAGCTTTGTGGGGCAGGGCGAACAATGAGCAGTTCTTC. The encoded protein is CASSVALWGRANNEQFF. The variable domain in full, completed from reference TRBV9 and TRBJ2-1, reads DSGVTQTPKHLITATGQRVTLRCSPRSGDLSVYWYQQSLDQGLQFLIQYYNGEERAKGNILERFSAQQFPDLHSELNLSSLELGDSALYFCASSVALWGRANNEQFFGPGTRLTVL.